The source of this TCR beta chain is a study of OX40 agonist ivuxolimab in advanced cancers. The germline CDR1 and CDR2 sequences are MNHNS and SASEGT. This CDR3 has 15 amino acids. After removal of 10 bases from V and 2 bases from J, the junction contained 7 bases not matched to a gene. The method was immunoSEQ multiplex PCR; TCRdb's version includes in-frame clones alone and lacks a portion of them. The table shows several thousand clones, with 94% occurring only once. Study-wide points: CD8+ T cells averaged more expanded clones than CD4+.

Note on this clone: The antigen is not known.

This TCR derives from an adult with an advanced solid tumor such as melanoma, head and neck, liver or kidney cancer. This specimen consisted of CD4+ or CD8+ T cells sorted from blood, obtained in a trial of the OX40 agonist ivuxolimab. The chain combines TRBV6-1 with TRBJ2-2, with 10 positions matching TRBD2. Here the CDR3 reads CATHSGRINTGELFF. CDR3 bases: TGTGCCACCCATAGCGGGAGGATAAACACCGGGGAGCTGTTTTTT.